These T cell receptor beta chains were read from a single sample in a study of T cells in localized non-small cell lung cancer. The repertoire was sequenced with immunoSEQ multiplex PCR; TCRdb's copy has only in-frame clones and lacks some. This sample has 30,000 to 35,000 clones, with roughly 86% found just once. Sequences were derived from peripheral blood, sampled before any cancer treatment. The receptors come from a woman aged 35 to 70 with stage I lung adenocarcinoma. Each CDR3 is given with its conserved first and last residue. Each record gives: clone size, V gene, D gene, J gene, CDR3 DNA, CDR3 protein. The D gene is left open where the match is weak. Clone size is not always given. Where it is, it says once, few, many or a class for expanded clones.

>-|TRBV4-3|-|TRBJ1-2
TGCGCCAGCAGCCAAGCCTTACTCCTCACAGGGCTTGGTCACTATGGCTACACCTTC
CASSQALLLTGLGHYGYTF
>-|TRBV6-1|-|TRBJ1-1
TGTGCCAGCAGTGAATGGGGACACACTGAAGCTTTCTTT
CASSEWGHTEAFF
>-|TRBV14|TRBD1|TRBJ2-7
TGTGCCAGCAGCCGGGAGGGACAGGGGGTCTCCGAGCAGTACTTC
CASSREGQGVSEQYF
>-|TRBV11-2|-|TRBJ1-3
TGTGCCAGCAGCCACGGACAGAGCTCTGGAAACACCATATATTTT
CASSHGQSSGNTIYF
>-|TRBV5-1|TRBD1|TRBJ1-2
TGCGCCAGCAGCTCGGGGACAGGGGGCGTTGGCTACACCTTC
CASSSGTGGVGYTF
>once|TRBV7-8|-|TRBJ2-3
TGTGCCAGCGGTGGGGGGCCGCGAGTCACAGATACGCAGTATTTT
CASGGGPRVTDTQYF
>-|TRBV5-6|-|TRBJ2-5
TGTGCCAGCAGCTTGGTCGATGGGGTAGAGACCCAGTACTTC
CASSLVDGVETQYF
>-|TRBV11-2|-|TRBJ2-5
TGTGCCAGCAGCTTAGAAAGGCGAGATACCCAGTACTTC
CASSLERRDTQYF
>-|TRBV5-1|TRBD1|TRBJ1-4
TGCGCCAGCAGCTCTCCCGGGACAGGGGGTCCCAGTAATGAAAAACTGTTTTTT
CASSSPGTGGPSNEKLFF
>once|TRBV6-1|-|TRBJ1-2
TGTGCCAGCAGTGAGACAGAAAACTATGGCTACACCTTC
CASSETENYGYTF
>-|TRBV9|-|TRBJ1-6
TGTGCCAGCAGCGTAGGAGGGGGGAATTCACCCCTCCACTTT
CASSVGGGNSPLHF
>-|TRBV7-9|TRBD1|TRBJ1-4
TGTGCCAGCAGCTTAGGGACAGGGGGCGCCCCGAATGAAAAACTGTTTTTT
CASSLGTGGAPNEKLFF
>-|TRBV9|-|TRBJ2-2
TGTGCCAGCAGGAGAGAGGGGCGGAACACCGGGGAGCTGTTTTTT
CASRREGRNTGELFF
>-|TRBV18|-|TRBJ2-3
TGTGCCAGCTCACCTTTCACAGATACGCAGTATTTT
CASSPFTDTQYF
>-|TRBV9|-|TRBJ1-1
TGTGCCAGCAGTTTAACGGGTGGCACTGAAGCTTTCTTT
CASSLTGGTEAFF
>-|TRBV4-2|TRBD2|TRBJ2-1
TGTGCCAGCAGCCGCGCTGGGGGGGTTTACAATGAGCAGTTCTTC
CASSRAGGVYNEQFF
>-|TRBV13|TRBD2|TRBJ2-5
TGTGCCAGCAGCCCGGGGGAGGCGGGGGACTCCCAGTACTTC
CASSPGEAGDSQYF
>-|TRBV28|-|TRBJ2-7
TGTGCCAGCAGTTTGCCCACAGGGTTTTCCTACGAGCAGTACTTC
CASSLPTGFSYEQYF
>-|TRBV6-6|TRBD1|TRBJ1-1
TGTGCCAGCAAGACAGGGAAGGGCACTGAAGCTTTCTTT
CASKTGKGTEAFF
>-|TRBV2|-|TRBJ2-7
TGTGCCAGCAGTTTTATCCGCCTCGAGCAGTACTTC
CASSFIRLEQYF
>-|TRBV4-3|-|TRBJ1-2
TGCGCCAGCACGCGGGTGGCAGGAGTTTCCCTCTATGGCTACACCTTC
CASTRVAGVSLYGYTF
>-|TRBV5-4|TRBD1|TRBJ2-7
TGTGCCAGCAGCTTGAGGGGGCGGTCCTACGAGCAGTACTTC
CASSLRGRSYEQYF
>-|TRBV9|-|TRBJ1-3
TGTGCCAGCAGTCCGGGTGGGAGTCCTGGAAACACCATATATTTT
CASSPGGSPGNTIYF
>-|TRBV5-4|TRBD1|TRBJ2-3
TGTGCCAGCAGCCCACCGACAGGGCTCACAGATACGCAGTATTTT
CASSPPTGLTDTQYF
>-|TRBV27|-|TRBJ1-1
TGTGCCAGCAGTTTGTCCGGGACCGCTAGGATGAACACTGAAGCTTTCTTT
CASSLSGTARMNTEAFF
>-|TRBV5-1|-|TRBJ2-7
TGCGCCAGCAGCTTGATGGGGGAACACGAGCAGTACTTC
CASSLMGEHEQYF
>-|TRBV2|-|TRBJ1-6
TGTGCCAGCAGGACAGGTATCAATAATTCACCCCTCCACTTT
CASRTGINNSPLHF
>-|TRBV4-3|-|TRBJ1-2
TGCGCCAGCAGCCAAGAGGTGGGGCAGAACTATGGCTACACCTTC
CASSQEVGQNYGYTF
>-|TRBV14|-|TRBJ2-1
TGTGCCAGCAGTGGGGGTTGGGGGGTCTCGGAGCAGTTCTTC
CASSGGWGVSEQFF
>-|TRBV7-8|TRBD1|TRBJ1-2
TGTGCCAGCAGCTGGGACAGAGACGACTATGGCTACACCTTC
CASSWDRDDYGYTF
>-|TRBV4-3|TRBD1|TRBJ1-3
TGCGCCAGCAGCCAATACGACAGGGGGCCAGGAAACACCATATATTTT
CASSQYDRGPGNTIYF
>-|TRBV9|-|TRBJ1-6
TGTGCCAGCGGGTCGGGGGCGAATAATTCACCCCTCCACTTT
CASGSGANNSPLHF
>-|TRBV7-8|-|TRBJ1-5
TGTGCCAGCAGCTCGGAAGGCAATCAGCCCCAGCATTTT
CASSSEGNQPQHF
>-|TRBV19|TRBD2|TRBJ2-3
TGTGCCAGGAGCGGGGGCGCGTACACAGATACGCAGTATTTT
CARSGGAYTDTQYF